The TCR beta chain described here comes from a study of T-cell memory formation after mild COVID-19. Study-wide points: Those CD4+ clones that contracted were mainly in CM and EM (CD8+ ones in EMRA).

TCR alpha and TCR beta cDNA libraries with sample barcodes and UMIs came from 5'RACE using constant-segment primers. TCRdb ran MiXCR on the 5' RACE reads and lists one entry per CDR3 protein. The sample carries approximately 150,000 distinct CDR3 sequences, 6% to 7% recorded once. With regard to this clonotype: Its matching antigen is unknown.

There are 15 residues in the CDR3. Germline trimming cut 7 bases from V and 3 bases from J; bases unmatched to any gene: 8. Germline CDR1 and CDR2: MNHEY and SVGAGI. The chain recombines TRBV6-5 with TRBJ2-5; 10 nucleotides line up with TRBD1. This TCR was sampled from an adult woman who had mild COVID-19 (a few samples of this study predate the infection). Cell type and time point are not known. The sequenced material came from PBMCs or a T cell subset sorted from them (not recorded which). CDR3 sequence: CASTGSGTGEETQYF. The CDR3 nucleotides read TGTGCCAGCACCGGGTCCGGGACAGGGGAAGAGACCCAGTACTTC.